This TCR beta chain was sequenced in a study of OX40 agonist ivuxolimab in advanced cancers. About the research overall: Partial responses were observed in three patients, of whom one had hepatocellular carcinoma and two had cutaneous melanoma. Study-wide findings and caveats: Averaging showed that CD8+ T cells had more expanded clones than CD4+ did.

With V trimmed by 4 bases and J by 7 bases, 6 bases remained unmatched. This CDR3 spans 14 amino acids. Per the germline V gene, CDR1 is MGHRA and CDR2 is YSYEKL. Data came from immunoSEQ multiplex PCR; TCRdb stores just in-frame clones and leaves some out. The data contain roughly 50,000 clones, about 89% of them singletons. It was autoimmune disease history or systemic immunosuppression that excluded patients. This clone has a single count. Its antigen is undetermined. This chain connects TRBV4-1 to TRBJ1-3; 8 positions agree with TRBD1. The starting material was CD4+ or CD8+ T cells sorted from blood, obtained in a trial of the OX40 agonist ivuxolimab. The clonotype originates from an adult with an advanced solid tumor such as melanoma, head and neck, liver or kidney cancer. This chain's CDR3 is CASSPSDRENTIYF. The CDR3 DNA follows: TGCGCCAGCAGCCCCTCGGACAGGGAGAACACCATATATTTT.